The 15 T cell receptor beta chains given below trace back to one sample, sequenced in a study of blood T cell repertoires in COVID-19. Repertoires were generated with immunoSEQ multiplex PCR, while TCRdb's copy carries only in-frame clones and drops some. The table has about 47,000 clones, roughly 70% seen once. Sequencing was performed on peripheral blood. The receptors stem from a man at least 80 years old with acute or convalescent COVID-19.

This clone was detected once. The chain carries TRBV27 and TRBJ1-1; D perhaps matches TRBD1 (6 bases). CDR3 length: 14 residues. Per germline, CDR1 MNHEY and CDR2 SMNVEV (reference sequence). Trimming took off 3 bases at V and 5 bases at J, with 13 bases between the two ends. CDR3 in DNA: TGTGCCAGCAGTTTGCAGGGGCGGGTTACTGAAGCTTTCTTT. Residues: CASSLQGRVTEAFF.

This chain joins TRBV4-3 and TRBJ1-2; 8 bases are shared with TRBD1. Germline values: CDR1 LGHNA, CDR2 YSLEER. The V segment lost 1 base and the J segment 11 bases; nucleotides outside the gene matches: 9. This CDR3 region has 14 residues. CDR3 sequence (DNA): TGCGCCAGCAGCCAAGGGAGGACAGGGAGTTGGTACACCTTC. This gives the protein CASSQGRTGSWYTF.

V is TRBV6-5 and J is TRBJ2-7; 12 bases match TRBD2. V trimming: 2 bases; J trimming: 1 base; junction bases outside the gene matches: 0. This CDR3 region has 15 residues. In germline, CDR1 is MNHEY, CDR2 SVGAGI. Here the CDR3 reads CASSYLAGGSYEQYF. The DNA of the CDR3 is TGTGCCAGCAGTTACCTAGCGGGAGGGTCCTACGAGCAGTACTTC.

V is TRBV30 and J is TRBJ1-3; D unclear. Trimming pared 8 bases from V and 4 bases from J, leaving 15 bases between. Germline assignment: CDR1 GTSNPN and CDR2 SVGIG (reference sequence). CDR3 length equals 13 residues. The CDR3 here is CALYRGSGNTIYF. The CDR3 nucleotides read TGTGCCCTGTACCGCGGCTCCGGAAACACCATATATTTT.

This chain joins TRBV5-1 and TRBJ2-7, with D unresolved. Germline loops: CDR1 SGHRS, CDR2 YFSETQ. Trimming stripped 5 bases from V and 2 bases from J, with 8 bases between. The CDR3 loop spans 12 amino acids. The CDR3 DNA follows: TGCGCCAGCAGGCAAACAACCTACGAGCAGTACTTC. Amino acids: CASRQTTYEQYF.

The J gene is TRBJ1-1, the V gene TRBV5-1; no firm D call. The germline gives CDR1 SGHRS, CDR2 YFSETQ. Trimming took 6 bases from V and 3 from J, leaving 18 bases between them. There are 15 residues in the CDR3. CDR3 DNA sequence: TGCGCCAGCACCAGGAGATCGGGCGGGGACACTGAAGCTTTCTTT. Its protein product is CASTRRSGGDTEAFF.

This clone was counted between two and nine times. The rearrangement links TRBV7-2 to TRBJ1-1, with D unclear. The CDR3 has 15 residues. Germline loops: CDR1 SGHTA, CDR2 FQGNSA. V was trimmed by 0 bases and J by 2 bases, leaving 10 bases between them. Here the CDR3 reads CASSLALGENTEAFF. In DNA, the CDR3 is TGTGCCAGCAGCTTAGCGCTCGGGGAAAACACTGAAGCTTTCTTT. Supplemented by reference TRBV7-2 and TRBJ1-1, the full variable domain reads GAGVSQSPSNKVTEKGKDVELRCDPISGHTALYWYRQSLGQGLEFLIYFQGNSAPDKSGLPSDRFSAERTGGSVSTLTIQRTQQEDSAVYLCASSLALGENTEAFFGQGTRLTVV.

The rearrangement links TRBV15 to TRBJ1-1; D ambiguous. Trimming left V 7 bases short and J 3 bases short, with 15 bases between. The CDR3 covers 14 residues. Germline assignment: CDR1 LNHNV and CDR2 YYDKDF (reference sequence). Written as DNA, the CDR3 is TGTGCCACCACTAGAACCTATTCGGACACTGAAGCTTTCTTT. It translates to CATTRTYSDTEAFF.

This clone is large within its sample. The J gene is TRBJ2-1, the V gene TRBV7-9; 7 bases match TRBD2. This CDR3 is 15 amino acids long. With V trimmed by 5 bases and J by 5 bases, 9 bases remained unmatched. Germline V lookup: CDR1 SEHNR, CDR2 FQNEAQ (reference sequence). Written as DNA, the CDR3 is TGTGCCAGCAGCCACTCTCTAGCGGATCACAATGAGCAGTTCTTC. Amino acid sequence: CASSHSLADHNEQFF.

The V gene is TRBV11-2, the J gene TRBJ2-7; D remains unclear. The CDR3 totals 11 residues. CDR1 SGHAT and CDR2 FQNNGV come from the germline V gene. V was trimmed by 5 bases and J by 6 bases, leaving 8 bases between them. In nucleotides, the CDR3 is TGTGCCAGCAGCCGAGAAAGCGAGCAGTACTTC. Residues: CASSRESEQYF.

V gene TRBV14 combines with J gene TRBJ1-1, with no clear D. V was cut by 6 bases and J by 0 bases, with 5 bases left in between. This CDR3 spans 12 amino acids. CDR1 is SGHDN, CDR2 FVKESK, per germline. The CDR3 loop is CASSRVNTEAFF. CDR3 sequence (DNA): TGTGCCAGCAGTCGTGTGAACACTGAAGCTTTCTTT.

There are a few counts of this clone. The chain is built from TRBV29-1 and TRBJ2-7; 9 nucleotides agree with TRBD2. Germline CDR1 is SQVTM and CDR2 is ANQGSEA. CDR3 size: 15 residues. The trim removed 5 bases at V and 2 bases at J, leaving 10 bases unmatched. CDR3 loop: CSVKNLAGPAYEQYF. The CDR3 DNA is TGCAGCGTTAAAAATCTAGCGGGACCAGCCTACGAGCAGTACTTC.

The V gene is TRBV10-1, the J gene TRBJ1-1, with 7 bases aligning to TRBD1. This CDR3 region has 14 residues. J was trimmed by 8 bases and V by 6 bases; bases with no gene match: 12. CDR1 and CDR2 from the germline V gene are WNHNN and SYGVQD (reference sequence). CDR3 bases: TGCGCCAGCAGCCCGACAGGGCTGAATGGAGAAGCTTTCTTT. Amino acid sequence: CASSPTGLNGEAFF.

CDR3 protein: CASSWGDSTEAFF. Here the CDR3 DNA reads TGTGCCAGCAGCTGGGGGGACAGCACTGAAGCTTTCTTT. The V gene is TRBV5-6, the J gene TRBJ1-1; 7 bases map to TRBD1. V was clipped by 3 bases and J by 4 bases; unmatched bases: 3. The germline V gene encodes CDR1 SGHDT and CDR2 YYEEEE. This CDR3 has 13 amino acids.

The genes are TRBV24-1 and TRBJ2-1, with 9 bases identical to TRBD1. The CDR3 contains 15 residues. V gave up 7 bases and J gave up 5 bases; unmatched junction bases: 8. Germline CDR1 KGHDR, CDR2 SFDVKD. The CDR3 nucleotides read TGTGCCACCAGCGGGACAGGGAGTGGTCACAATGAGCAGTTCTTC. Translating gives CATSGTGSGHNEQFF.